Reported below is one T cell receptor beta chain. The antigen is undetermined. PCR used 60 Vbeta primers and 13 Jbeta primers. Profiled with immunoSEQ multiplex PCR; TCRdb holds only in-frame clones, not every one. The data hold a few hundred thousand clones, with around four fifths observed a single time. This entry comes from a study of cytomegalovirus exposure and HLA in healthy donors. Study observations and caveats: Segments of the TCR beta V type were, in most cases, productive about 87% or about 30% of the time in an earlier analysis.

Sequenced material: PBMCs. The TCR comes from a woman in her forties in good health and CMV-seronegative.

The CDR3 nucleotides read TGTGCCAGCAGTGATGCAGGGGGTTACAATGAGCAGTTCTTC. Protein: CASSDAGGYNEQFF. The gene calls are TRBV25-1 and TRBJ2-1; 7 nucleotides agree with TRBD1. Trimming at V came to 3 bases and at J to 4 bases, leaving 3 bases not matched to a gene. Germline CDR1 and CDR2: MGHDK and SYGVNS. CDR3 length: 14 amino acids.